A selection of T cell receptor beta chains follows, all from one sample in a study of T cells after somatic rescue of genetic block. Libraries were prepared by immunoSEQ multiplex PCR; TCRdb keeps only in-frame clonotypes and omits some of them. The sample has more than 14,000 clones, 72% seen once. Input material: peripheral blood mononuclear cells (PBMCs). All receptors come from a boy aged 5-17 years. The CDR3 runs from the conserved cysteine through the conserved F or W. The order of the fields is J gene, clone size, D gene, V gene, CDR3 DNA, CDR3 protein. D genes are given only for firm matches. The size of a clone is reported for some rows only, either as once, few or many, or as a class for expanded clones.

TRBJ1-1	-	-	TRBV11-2	TGTGCCAGCAGCCCTCTAGGGAGAGGGAACACTGAAGCTTTCTTT	CASSPLGRGNTEAFF
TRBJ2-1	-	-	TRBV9	TGTGCCAGCATCTATGGAGGGACTGGAACTTTCTTC	CASIYGGTGTFF
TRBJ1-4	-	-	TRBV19	TGTGCCAGTAGTATGGGGCTTGTTTCATTTGAAAAACTGTTTTTT	CASSMGLVSFEKLFF
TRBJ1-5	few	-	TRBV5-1	TGCGCCAGCAGCTTGTGGGGGACTGGAAATCAGCCCCAGCATTTT	CASSLWGTGNQPQHF
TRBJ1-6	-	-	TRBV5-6	TGTGCCAGCAGTCAAAGTCCGGGTTATAATTCACCCCTCCACTTT	CASSQSPGYNSPLHF
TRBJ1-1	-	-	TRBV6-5	TGTGCCAGCAGTTCTTTGCGGAACACTGAAGCTTTCTTT	CASSSLRNTEAFF
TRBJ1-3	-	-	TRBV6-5	TGTGCCAGCAGCTCACAGGGTGTCGCTGGAAACACCATATATTTT	CASSSQGVAGNTIYF
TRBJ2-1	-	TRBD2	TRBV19	TGTGCCAGTAGTATTAGCGGGAGCTCCTACAATGAGCAGTTCTTC	CASSISGSSYNEQFF
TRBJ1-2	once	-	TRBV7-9	TGTGCCAGCAGTCGTGTGGGGGCCGGAAACTATGGCTACACCTTC	CASSRVGAGNYGYTF
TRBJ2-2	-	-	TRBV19	TGTGCCAGTAGTATAGCACTGACTAACACCGGGGAGCTGTTTTTT	CASSIALTNTGELFF
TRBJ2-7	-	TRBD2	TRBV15	TGTGCCACCAGCAGAGAGGGGCTAGCGGGAGTCTACGAGCAGTACTTC	CATSREGLAGVYEQYF
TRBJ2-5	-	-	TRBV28	TGTGCCAGCAGTCGATTCCCTTACCCACCGGGACAAGAGACCCAGTACTTC	CASSRFPYPPGQETQYF
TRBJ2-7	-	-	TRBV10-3	TGTGCCATCGGAGGGGGGCCCTACGAGCAGTACTTC	CAIGGGPYEQYF
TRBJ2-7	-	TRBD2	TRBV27	TGTGCCAGCAGTTCCTACCTGACTAGCGGGAGACTCCAGTACTTC	CASSSYLTSGRLQYF
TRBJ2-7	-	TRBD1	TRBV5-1	TGCGCCAGCAGCCGCGGGACAGGGAGTTTTCCTTACGAGCAGTACTTC	CASSRGTGSFPYEQYF
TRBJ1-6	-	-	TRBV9	TGTGCCAGCAGCTCAGGAGCTGCCTATAATTCACCCCTCCACTTT	CASSSGAAYNSPLHF
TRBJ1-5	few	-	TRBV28	TGTGCCAGCAGTTTGGTTTATCAGCCCCAGCATTTT	CASSLVYQPQHF
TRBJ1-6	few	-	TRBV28	TGTGCCAGCAGTTTATTAGGTGGACCGAACTATAATTCACCCCTCCACTTT	CASSLLGGPNYNSPLHF
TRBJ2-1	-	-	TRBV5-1	TGCGCCAGCAGCTTCACCGGGACGGGTAATGAGCAGTTCTTC	CASSFTGTGNEQFF
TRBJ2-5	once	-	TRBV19	TGTGCCAGTAGTATAGTTTTCCTTAGCGGCCAAGAGACCCAGTACTTC	CASSIVFLSGQETQYF
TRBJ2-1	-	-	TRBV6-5	TGTGCCAGCAGTTACACCAGGGGCAGTTCCTACAATGAGCAGTTCTTC	CASSYTRGSSYNEQFF
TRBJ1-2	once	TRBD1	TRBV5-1	TGCGCCAGCAGCTTGGCGACAGGGTCTAACTATGGCTACACCTTC	CASSLATGSNYGYTF
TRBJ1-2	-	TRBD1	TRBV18	TGTGCCAGCTCACTCCTCCCGGGACAGGGGGACTATGGCTACACCTTC	CASSLLPGQGDYGYTF
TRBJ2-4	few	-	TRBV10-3	TGTGCCATCAGTGAGTCGGTGGGAGCCAAAAACATTCAGTACTTC	CAISESVGAKNIQYF
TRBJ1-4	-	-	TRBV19	TGTGCCAGTAGTATGGCTCAGTCGGATGAAAAACTGTTTTTT	CASSMAQSDEKLFF
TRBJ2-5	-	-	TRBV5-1	TGCGCCAGCAGCCCTGGACACGTTCAAGAGACCCAGTACTTC	CASSPGHVQETQYF
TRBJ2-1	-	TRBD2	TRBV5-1	TGCGCCAGCAGCTACACTAGCGGGAGCCATGAGCAGTTCTTC	CASSYTSGSHEQFF
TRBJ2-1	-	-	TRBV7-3	TGTGCCAGCAGCGCGCGGACTTCCTACAATGAGCAGTTCTTC	CASSARTSYNEQFF
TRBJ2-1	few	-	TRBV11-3	TGTGCCAGCAGCTTAGAGGGGGGGCCCTACAATGAGCAGTTCTTC	CASSLEGGPYNEQFF
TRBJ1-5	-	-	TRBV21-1	TGTGCCAGCAGCATTCGGGGCCAGGGGGGAAATCAGCCCCAGCATTTT	CASSIRGQGGNQPQHF
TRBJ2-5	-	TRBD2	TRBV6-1	TGTGCCAGCAGTGGGGGTCGCCTAGCGGGAACCACACGAGAGACCCAGTACTTC	CASSGGRLAGTTRETQYF
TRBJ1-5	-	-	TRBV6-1	TGTGCCAGCCGGACATGGGTTAGCAATCAGCCCCAGCATTTT	CASRTWVSNQPQHF
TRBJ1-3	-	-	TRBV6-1	TGTGCCAGCAATGGGACTGGAAACACCATATATTTT	CASNGTGNTIYF
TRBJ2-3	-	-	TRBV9	TGTGCCAGCAGCGTACTACAGAGGACAGATACGCAGTATTTT	CASSVLQRTDTQYF
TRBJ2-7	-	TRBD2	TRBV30	TGTGCCTGGGGGACTAGCCAGGAGCAGTACTTC	CAWGTSQEQYF
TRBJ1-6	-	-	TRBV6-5	TGTGCCAGCAGTTACAGGGTGGGTTCACCCCTCCACTTT	CASSYRVGSPLHF
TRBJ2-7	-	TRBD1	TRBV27	TGTGCCAGCAGTTCTCCGGGACAGGGCCACTACGAGCAGTACTTC	CASSSPGQGHYEQYF
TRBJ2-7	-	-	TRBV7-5	TGTGCCAGAAGCTTAGTACCTTACGAGCAGTACTTC	CARSLVPYEQYF
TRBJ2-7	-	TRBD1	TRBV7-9	TGTGCCAGCAGCTTAAGTTTAGGGACAGGGGTGCCGGGGCAGTACTTC	CASSLSLGTGVPGQYF
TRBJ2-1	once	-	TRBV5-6	TGTGCCAGCACGAGACCATCCGCCTACAATGAGCAGTTCTTC	CASTRPSAYNEQFF
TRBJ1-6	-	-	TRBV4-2	TGTGCCAGCCCTAAGCAAGGACGATATTCACCCCTCCACTTT	CASPKQGRYSPLHF
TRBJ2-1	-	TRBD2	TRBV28	TGTGCCAGCAGTTTTAGAGTCGCTAGCGGGACCCTTTCCTACAATGAGCAGTTCTTC	CASSFRVASGTLSYNEQFF
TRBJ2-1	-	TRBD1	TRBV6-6	TGTGCCAGCAGTTACCCGGACAGGCGTTTCTACAATGAGCAGTTCTTC	CASSYPDRRFYNEQFF
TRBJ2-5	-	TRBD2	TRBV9	TGTGCCAGCAGCGTAGCTGCCCTAGCGGGGGGGCGGGAGACCCAGTACTTC	CASSVAALAGGRETQYF
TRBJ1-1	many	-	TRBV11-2	TGTGCCAGCAGAATAGGGGGGGACACTGAAGCTTTCTTT	CASRIGGDTEAFF
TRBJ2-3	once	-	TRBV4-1	TGCGCCAGCAAAGAGGCAGGTGTGGCAGATACGCAGTATTTT	CASKEAGVADTQYF
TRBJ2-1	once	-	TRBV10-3	TGTGCCATCAGTGGACGGGACGAGCAGTTCTTC	CAISGRDEQFF
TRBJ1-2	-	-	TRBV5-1	TGCGCCAGCAGCTTGGACCAGGCGTGGGGCTACACCTTC	CASSLDQAWGYTF
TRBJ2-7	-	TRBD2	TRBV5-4	TGTGCCAGCAGCTCGGGACTAGCGGGAGTTAGGGAGCAGTACTTC	CASSSGLAGVREQYF
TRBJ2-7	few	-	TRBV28	TGTGCCAGCCGGACCTCAGAAGCGGCCCCCTCGGCGGAGCAGTACTTC	CASRTSEAAPSAEQYF
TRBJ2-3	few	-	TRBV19	TGTGCCAGTGGGCTAGCCCCCGCAGATACGCAGTATTTT	CASGLAPADTQYF
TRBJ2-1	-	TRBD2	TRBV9	TGTGCCAGCAGCGTAGCCTATTACGGGCTAGCGGGGGTCAATGAGCAGTTCTTC	CASSVAYYGLAGVNEQFF
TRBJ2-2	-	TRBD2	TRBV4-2	TGTGCCAGCAGCCAATTAGGGACGGGGACTAGTAACACCGGGGAGCTGTTTTTT	CASSQLGTGTSNTGELFF
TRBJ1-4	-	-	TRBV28	TGTGCCAGCAGTTTGGCCCCCTATGAAAAACTGTTTTTT	CASSLAPYEKLFF
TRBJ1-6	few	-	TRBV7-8	TGTGCCAGCAGCTCTAACCCCCAGGGTTCCTATAATTCACCCCTCCACTTT	CASSSNPQGSYNSPLHF
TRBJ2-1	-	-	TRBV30	TGTGCCTGGAGGTGGGACTACAATGAGCAGTTCTTC	CAWRWDYNEQFF